These 3 T cell receptor beta chains were sequenced from one sample in a study of T cell changes during pregnancy in multiple sclerosis. Repertoires were generated with immunoSEQ multiplex PCR, while TCRdb's copy carries only in-frame clones and drops some. The table has about 53,000 clones, around 90% seen once. This specimen was CD4+ T cells from peripheral blood mononuclear cells, taken in the third trimester of pregnancy. The receptors stem from a female donor with multiple sclerosis, enrolled in a pregnancy study.

This rearrangement joins TRBV10-3 to TRBJ1-3; D gene unclear. With 5 bases removed from V and 0 bases from J, the gap between germline ends came to 14 bases. Looked up from germline, CDR1 is ENHRY and CDR2 is SYGVKD. The CDR3 totals 16 residues. CDR3 region: CAISTARSLSGNTIYF. CDR3 DNA sequence: TGTGCCATCAGTACCGCTAGATCCCTCTCTGGAAACACCATATATTTT.

This clone has a handful of counts. The chain employs TRBV9 and TRBJ1-6; possibly TRBD1 for D (6 bases). From germline, CDR1 is SGDLS and CDR2 YYNGEE. The CDR3 length is 14 residues. V lost 3 bases to trimming and J lost 13 bases, with 17 bases between them. DNA of the CDR3: TGTGCCAGCAGCGACCCGACAGGTGTAAACCCCCTCCACTTT. Protein sequence: CASSDPTGVNPLHF.

The genes are TRBV18 and TRBJ1-1, with 7 bases fitting TRBD1. Trimming cost V 3 bases and J 0 bases; bases outside gene matches: 4. CDR1 is KGHSH and CDR2 is LQKENI in the germline V gene. The CDR3 totals 15 residues. CDR3: CASSPQTGVNTEAFF. Here the CDR3 DNA reads TGTGCCAGCTCACCGCAAACAGGGGTGAACACTGAAGCTTTCTTT.